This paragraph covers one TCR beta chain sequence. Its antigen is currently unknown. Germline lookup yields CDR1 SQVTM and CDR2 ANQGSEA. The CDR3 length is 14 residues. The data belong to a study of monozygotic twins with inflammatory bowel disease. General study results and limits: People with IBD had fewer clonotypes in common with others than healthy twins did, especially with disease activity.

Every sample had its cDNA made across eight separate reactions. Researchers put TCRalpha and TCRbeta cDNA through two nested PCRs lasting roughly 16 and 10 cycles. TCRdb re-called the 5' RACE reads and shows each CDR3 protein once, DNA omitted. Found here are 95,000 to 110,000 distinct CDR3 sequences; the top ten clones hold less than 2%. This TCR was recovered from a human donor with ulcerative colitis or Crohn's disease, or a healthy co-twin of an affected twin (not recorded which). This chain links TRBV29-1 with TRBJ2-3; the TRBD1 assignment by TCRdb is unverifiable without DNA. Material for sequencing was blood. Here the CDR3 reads CSVDAQTGTDTQYF.